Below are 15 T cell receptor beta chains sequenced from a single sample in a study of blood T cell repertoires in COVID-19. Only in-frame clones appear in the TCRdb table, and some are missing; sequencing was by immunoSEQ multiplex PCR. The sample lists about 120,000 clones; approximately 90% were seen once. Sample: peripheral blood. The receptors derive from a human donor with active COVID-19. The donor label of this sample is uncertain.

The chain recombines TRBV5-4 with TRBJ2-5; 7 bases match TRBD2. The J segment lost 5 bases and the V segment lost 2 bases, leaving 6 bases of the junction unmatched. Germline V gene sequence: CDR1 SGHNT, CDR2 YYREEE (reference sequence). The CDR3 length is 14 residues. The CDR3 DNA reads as TGTGCCAGCAGCTTTGGACTAGAGGGGGAGACCCAGTACTTC. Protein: CASSFGLEGETQYF.

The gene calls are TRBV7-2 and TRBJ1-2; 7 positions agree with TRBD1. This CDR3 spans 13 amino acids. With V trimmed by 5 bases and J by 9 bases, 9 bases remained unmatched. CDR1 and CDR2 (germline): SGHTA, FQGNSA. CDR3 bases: TGTGCCAGCAGCCCATCCGGGGACAGACGCTACACCTTC. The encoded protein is CASSPSGDRRYTF.

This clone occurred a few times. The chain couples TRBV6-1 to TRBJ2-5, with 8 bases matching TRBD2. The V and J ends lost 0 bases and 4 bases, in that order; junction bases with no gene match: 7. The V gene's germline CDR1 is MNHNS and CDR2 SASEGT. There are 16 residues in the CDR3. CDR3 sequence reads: CASSEASSGGGETQYF. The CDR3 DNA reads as TGTGCCAGCAGTGAAGCTTCGAGCGGGGGAGGAGAGACCCAGTACTTC.

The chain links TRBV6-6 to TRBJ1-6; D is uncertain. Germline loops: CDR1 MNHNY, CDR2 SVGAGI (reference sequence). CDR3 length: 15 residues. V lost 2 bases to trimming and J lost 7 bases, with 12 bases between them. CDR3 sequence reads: CASSYIRSSNSPLHF. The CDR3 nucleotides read TGTGCCAGCAGTTACATTAGATCCTCCAATTCACCCCTCCACTTT.

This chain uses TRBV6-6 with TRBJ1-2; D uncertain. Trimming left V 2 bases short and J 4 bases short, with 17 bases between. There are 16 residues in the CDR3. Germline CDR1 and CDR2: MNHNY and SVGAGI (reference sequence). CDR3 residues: CASSYGSTMRSYGYTF. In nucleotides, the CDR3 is TGTGCCAGCAGTTACGGAAGTACTATGCGGTCCTATGGCTACACCTTC.

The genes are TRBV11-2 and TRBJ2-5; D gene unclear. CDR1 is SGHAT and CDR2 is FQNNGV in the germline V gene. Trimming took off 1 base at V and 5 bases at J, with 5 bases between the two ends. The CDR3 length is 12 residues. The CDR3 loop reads CASSLAMETQYF. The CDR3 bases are TGTGCCAGCAGCTTAGCCATGGAGACCCAGTACTTC.

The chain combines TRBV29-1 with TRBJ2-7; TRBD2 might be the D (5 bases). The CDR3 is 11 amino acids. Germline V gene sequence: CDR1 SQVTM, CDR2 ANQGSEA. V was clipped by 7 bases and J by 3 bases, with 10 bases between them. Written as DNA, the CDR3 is TGCAGCGCACAACTAGACTACGAGCAGTACTTC. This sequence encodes CSAQLDYEQYF.

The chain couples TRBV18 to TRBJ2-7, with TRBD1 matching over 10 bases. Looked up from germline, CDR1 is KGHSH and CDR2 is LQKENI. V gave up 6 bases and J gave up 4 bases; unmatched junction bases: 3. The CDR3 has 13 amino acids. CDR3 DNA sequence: TGTGCCAGCTCCCTGGGACAGGGGTACGAGCAGTACTTC. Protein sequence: CASSLGQGYEQYF. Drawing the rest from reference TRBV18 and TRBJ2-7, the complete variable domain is NAGVMQNPRHLVRRRGQEARLRCSPMKGHSHVYWYRQLPEEGLKFMVYLQKENIIDESGMPKERFSAEFPKEGPSILRIQQVVRGDSAAYFCASSLGQGYEQYFGPGTRLTVT.

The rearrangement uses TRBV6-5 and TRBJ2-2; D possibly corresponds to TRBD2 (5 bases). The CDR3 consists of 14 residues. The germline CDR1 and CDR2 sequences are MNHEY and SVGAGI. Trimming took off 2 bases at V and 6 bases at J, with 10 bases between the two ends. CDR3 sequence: CASSYEGRAGELFF. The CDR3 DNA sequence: TGTGCCAGCAGTTACGAGGGCCGGGCCGGGGAGCTGTTTTTT.

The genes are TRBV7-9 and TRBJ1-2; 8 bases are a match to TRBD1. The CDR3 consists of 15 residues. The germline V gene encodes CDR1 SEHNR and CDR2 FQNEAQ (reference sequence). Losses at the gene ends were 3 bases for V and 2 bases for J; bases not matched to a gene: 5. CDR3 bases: TGTGCCAGCAGCTTTCCCGGGACAGGAAACTATGGCTACACCTTC. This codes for CASSFPGTGNYGYTF.

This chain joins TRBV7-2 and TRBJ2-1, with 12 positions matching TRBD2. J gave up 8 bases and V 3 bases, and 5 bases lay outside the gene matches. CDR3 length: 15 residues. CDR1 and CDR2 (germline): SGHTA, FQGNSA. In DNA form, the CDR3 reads TGTGCCAGCAGCTTTTCTAGCGGGGGGGCCGATGAGCAGTTCTTC. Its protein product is CASSFSSGGADEQFF.

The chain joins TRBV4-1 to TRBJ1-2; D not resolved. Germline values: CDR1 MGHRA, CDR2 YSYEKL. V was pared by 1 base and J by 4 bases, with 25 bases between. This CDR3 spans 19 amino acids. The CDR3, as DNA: TGCGCCAGCAGCCAAGGCCAGACCTCCGACATCCCGCACTTCTATGGCTACACCTTC. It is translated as CASSQGQTSDIPHFYGYTF.

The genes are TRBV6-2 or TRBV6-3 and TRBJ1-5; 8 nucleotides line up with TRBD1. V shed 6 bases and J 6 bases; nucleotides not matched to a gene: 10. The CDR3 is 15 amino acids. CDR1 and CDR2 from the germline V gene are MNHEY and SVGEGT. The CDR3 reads CASSLGQGWSQPQHF. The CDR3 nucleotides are TGTGCCAGCAGCTTAGGACAGGGTTGGAGTCAGCCCCAGCATTTT.

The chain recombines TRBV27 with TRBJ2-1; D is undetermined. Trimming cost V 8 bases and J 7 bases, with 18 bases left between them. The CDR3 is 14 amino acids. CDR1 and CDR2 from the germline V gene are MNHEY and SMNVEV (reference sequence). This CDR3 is CASRRYTSSNEQFF. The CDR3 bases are TGTGCCAGCCGGCGGTACACCTCCTCTAATGAGCAGTTCTTC.

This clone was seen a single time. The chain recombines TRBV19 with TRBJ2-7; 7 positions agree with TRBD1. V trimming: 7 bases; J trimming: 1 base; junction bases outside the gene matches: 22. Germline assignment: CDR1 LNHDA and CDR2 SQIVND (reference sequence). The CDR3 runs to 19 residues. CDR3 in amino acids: CASTISFPHRGQISYEQYF. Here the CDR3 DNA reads TGTGCCAGTACCATCTCCTTTCCGCACAGGGGTCAAATATCCTACGAGCAGTACTTC.